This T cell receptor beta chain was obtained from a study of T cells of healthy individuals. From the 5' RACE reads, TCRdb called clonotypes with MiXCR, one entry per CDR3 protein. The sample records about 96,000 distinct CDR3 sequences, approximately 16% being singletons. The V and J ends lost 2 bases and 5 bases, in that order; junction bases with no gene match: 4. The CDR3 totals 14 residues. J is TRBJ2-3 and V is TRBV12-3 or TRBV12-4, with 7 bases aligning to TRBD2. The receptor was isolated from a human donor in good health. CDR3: CASSLWGGGDTQYF. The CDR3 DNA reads TGTGCCAGCAGTTTATGGGGGGGAGGAGATACGCAGTATTTT.